A selection of T cell receptor beta chains follows, all from one sample in a study of beta chain features in type 1 diabetes. Sequenced by immunoSEQ multiplex PCR; TCRdb stores in-frame clones only, minus some. The sample includes 400,000 or so clones, roughly a tenth seen only once; the top ten take about 0.63%. Sequenced: central memory CD4+ T cells from blood. The receptors come from a man younger than 40 with type 1 diabetes. CDR3s leave out the opening cysteine and the closing phenylalanine or tryptophan. Fields, in order: V gene, J gene, CDR3 protein.

V: TRBV7-2
J: TRBJ2-3
CDR3: ASSLASGPSTDTQY

V: TRBV5-4
J: TRBJ2-7
CDR3: ASSPPSTGTYEQY

V: TRBV7-2
J: TRBJ2-1
CDR3: ASSFFTGGEYNEQF

V: TRBV6-1
J: TRBJ1-5
CDR3: ATSPRRDQPQH

V: TRBV7-2
J: TRBJ1-4
CDR3: ASSWRGGRYEKLF

V: TRBV5-1
J: TRBJ2-7
CDR3: ASSLQGYEQY

V: TRBV14
J: TRBJ2-5
CDR3: ASSPGLAGGPSGETQY

V: TRBV7-2
J: TRBJ2-1
CDR3: ASSLVLAGYNEQF

V: TRBV7-6
J: TRBJ2-7
CDR3: ASSQVGEQY

V: TRBV4-2
J: TRBJ2-1
CDR3: ASSLWGELGNEQF

V: TRBV6-6
J: TRBJ2-5
CDR3: ASSYRAEETQY

V: TRBV28
J: TRBJ2-7
CDR3: AAGGAGGSSEQY

V: TRBV11-1
J: TRBJ2-3
CDR3: ASSYGTGPFTDTQY

V: TRBV6-6
J: TRBJ1-5
CDR3: AISGGSNQPQH

V: TRBV10-2
J: TRBJ2-5
CDR3: ASTYQETQY

V: TRBV5-1
J: TRBJ2-7
CDR3: ASSWSGRGSYEQY

V: TRBV7-2
J: TRBJ1-3
CDR3: ASSSRGGGNTIY

V: TRBV29-1
J: TRBJ2-3
CDR3: SVTGTPSTDTQY

V: TRBV6-1
J: TRBJ2-1
CDR3: ASSGLFASDYNEQF

V: TRBV6-6
J: TRBJ1-5
CDR3: ASRRQAIHQPQH

V: TRBV4-3
J: TRBJ2-1
CDR3: ASSQVPADYYNEQF

V: TRBV7-2
J: TRBJ2-7
CDR3: ASSLGRTAYEQY

V: TRBV9
J: TRBJ1-2
CDR3: ASSPSQGDGYT

V: TRBV4-2
J: TRBJ2-5
CDR3: ASSQDGLAGGQETQY

V: TRBV7-2
J: TRBJ2-7
CDR3: ASTLGRNSYEQY

V: TRBV6-5
J: TRBJ2-7
CDR3: ASSYMAGSSYEQY

V: TRBV5-1
J: TRBJ2-7
CDR3: ASSFRGQSYEQY

V: TRBV6-6
J: TRBJ2-3
CDR3: ASSFTRVDTQY

V: TRBV6-5
J: TRBJ1-2
CDR3: ASSQREFYGYT

V: TRBV25-1
J: TRBJ2-5
CDR3: ASSDPRHQETQY

V: TRBV6-5
J: TRBJ1-1
CDR3: ASRPDRGRGTEAF

V: TRBV6-1
J: TRBJ1-4
CDR3: ASRETGFEKLF

V: TRBV6-5
J: TRBJ1-5
CDR3: ASSYNTDQPQH

V: TRBV7-9
J: TRBJ2-2
CDR3: ASSLVRDAGELF

V: TRBV2
J: TRBJ2-7
CDR3: ASSGSRPLPY

V: TRBV6-5
J: TRBJ2-3
CDR3: AIKNRTDTQY

V: TRBV7-3
J: TRBJ2-3
CDR3: ASSSPQRQEDTDTQY

V: TRBV5-1
J: TRBJ2-5
CDR3: ASSLLGDSRETQY

V: TRBV10-3
J: TRBJ1-2
CDR3: AINQGLRYGYT

V: TRBV7-2
J: TRBJ1-2
CDR3: ASSLGATDYGYT

V: TRBV7-2
J: TRBJ2-5
CDR3: ASSRRDGGETQY

V: TRBV27
J: TRBJ2-4
CDR3: ASTGLAGGSLAKNIQY

V: TRBV28
J: TRBJ2-3
CDR3: ASISTVKRTQY

V: TRBV4-1
J: TRBJ2-7
CDR3: ASSQAVLSGRAGEQY

V: TRBV6-5
J: TRBJ1-5
CDR3: ASRTGYDQPQH

V: TRBV18
J: TRBJ2-2
CDR3: ASSPPLSGRASGELF